What follows are 26 T cell receptor beta chains derived from one specimen sequenced in a study of identical twins. TCRdb redid the calling of the 5' RACE reads with MiXCR, one entry per CDR3 protein. The sample shows 200,000 to 250,000 distinct CDR3 sequences, about 7.5% of them seen only once. In addition, the sample was reused for a study of yellow fever vaccine responses in identical twins.

The sequenced sample consisted of CD8+ T cells sorted from blood. The receptors originated from a woman between 18 and 29 years old in good health.

The sample holds a few counts of this clonotype. The V call is TRBV12-3 or TRBV12-4, the J call TRBJ2-1; 8 nucleotides match TRBD2. CDR3 length: 18 residues. V gave up 6 bases and J gave up 8 bases; unmatched junction bases: 21. CDR3 sequence (DNA): TGTGCCAGCAGCTACCCCTCTGAACCCGGGACTAGTTTCGATGAGCAGTTCTTC. This translates into CASSYPSEPGTSFDEQFF.

This clonotype was counted only a few times. The chain uses TRBV13 and TRBJ1-3; 12 positions match TRBD1. The length of the CDR3 is 16 residues. V lost 5 bases to trimming and J lost 1 base; unmatched junction nucleotides: 3. Germline CDR1 is PRHDT and CDR2 is FYEKMQ (reference sequence). The CDR3 spells CASSQGQGASGNTIYF. DNA for the CDR3: TGTGCCAGCAGCCAGGGACAGGGGGCTTCTGGAAACACCATATATTTT.

The sample holds a few counts of this clonotype. The chain recombines TRBV12-5 with TRBJ2-2, with D possibly being TRBD1 (6 bases). Trimming pared 6 bases from V and 11 bases from J, leaving 16 bases between. Germline V lookup: CDR1 LGHNT, CDR2 FRNRAP. The CDR3 totals 13 residues. CDR3 sequence (DNA): TGTGCTAGTGGAAAGGAACAGGGTTTAGAGCTGTTTTTT. Amino acids: CASGKEQGLELFF.

This clonotype occurred many times. The rearrangement joins TRBV20-1 to TRBJ1-2; weak D call: TRBD1 (5 bases). The germline V and J ends were trimmed by 0 bases and 4 bases, with 15 bases remaining between them. CDR3 length: 15 amino acids. Germline V gives CDR1 DFQATT, CDR2 SNEGSKA (reference sequence). The CDR3 nucleotides are TGCAGTGCTAGAGATAAAAACCAGGGTTCCTATGGCTACACCTTC. Amino acids: CSARDKNQGSYGYTF.

This clonotype was observed many times. CDR3 DNA sequence: TGTGCCAGCAGCTTTCGGGGACCCGGGGACGAGCAGTACGTC. It is translated as CASSFRGPGDEQYV. This chain links TRBV11-2 with TRBJ2-7; the D gene could be TRBD1 or TRBD2 (5 bases each). Germline CDR1 is SGHAT and CDR2 is FQNNGV. The CDR3 has 14 amino acids. The V end lost 3 bases, the J end lost 5 bases, and 14 bases lay between the germline ends.

Points on this clonotype: Possible read error: a much larger clone is one base away. The V and J genes are TRBV2 and TRBJ2-1; D might be TRBD1 (6 bases). Trimming left V 7 bases short and J 5 bases short, with 12 bases between. Germline-derived CDR1 and CDR2 are SNHLY and FYNNEI. The CDR3 sequence is 13 residues long. CDR3 protein: CASKGTRDNEQFF. DNA of the CDR3: TGTGCCAGCAAGGGGACACGGGACAATGAGCAGTTCTTC.

This chain uses TRBV5-1 with TRBJ2-7; TRBD2 agrees at 8 bases. Germline assignment: CDR1 SGHRS and CDR2 YFSETQ. CDR3 length equals 15 residues. V lost 1 base to trimming and J lost 6 bases; unmatched junction nucleotides: 9. DNA for the CDR3: TGCGCCAGCAGCTTGAGCGGGAGCACAGATGGCGAGCAGTACTTC. It yields the protein CASSLSGSTDGEQYF.

This clonotype was counted between two and nine times. The rearrangement links TRBV9 to TRBJ2-7; 7 positions agree with TRBD1. Germline V gives CDR1 SGDLS, CDR2 YYNGEE. The CDR3 totals 16 residues. Trimming took 0 bases from V and 3 from J; bases not matched to a gene: 9. The CDR3 protein is CASSVEGGSPHYEQYF. The CDR3 DNA sequence: TGTGCCAGCAGCGTAGAAGGGGGCTCCCCCCACTACGAGCAGTACTTC.

The sample holds a few counts of this clonotype. This chain links TRBV7-7 with TRBJ2-2, with D tentatively TRBD2 (6 bases). This CDR3 comprises 16 residues. The germline V gene has CDR1 SSHAT and CDR2 FNYEAQ (reference sequence). V shed 5 bases and J shed 8 bases, with 21 bases lying between them. For the CDR3, the DNA is TGTGCCAGCAGCCCCGAGCCGCGGGACCGGGGAGGGGAGCTGTTTTTT. This sequence encodes CASSPEPRDRGGELFF.

This clonotype has a count of ten or more. The chain combines TRBV7-2 with TRBJ2-1; 14 bases are shared with TRBD2. J gave up 5 bases and V 5 bases, and 8 bases lay outside the gene matches. Per the germline V gene, CDR1 is SGHTA and CDR2 is FQGNSA. The CDR3 loop spans 17 amino acids. CDR3 coding DNA: TGTGCCAGCAGCCTGGGACTAGCGGGAGACCTGAACAATGAGCAGTTCTTC. This sequence encodes CASSLGLAGDLNNEQFF.

The chain is built from TRBV19 and TRBJ1-6, with 9 bases matching TRBD1. The CDR3 consists of 14 residues. Germline V gene lookup returns CDR1 LNHDA and CDR2 SQIVND (reference sequence). J gave up 8 bases and V 7 bases, and 6 bases lay outside the gene matches. The CDR3 region has the DNA TGTGCCAGTAAAGGGACAGGGTATTATTCACCCCTCCACTTT. It codes for CASKGTGYYSPLHF.

There are a few counts of this clonotype. This sequence joins TRBV29-1 and TRBJ1-1, with a tentative D call TRBD1 (6 bases). The CDR3 extends over 13 amino acids. Trimming took 7 bases from V and 10 from J, leaving 22 bases between them. Germline CDR1 reads SQVTM; CDR2 reads ANQGSEA. The CDR3 DNA reads as TGCAGCGGGGAACAGGGTGTGGGGTTTGGAGCTTTCTTT. It encodes CSGEQGVGFGAFF.

This clonotype was observed a handful of times. The V and J genes are TRBV3-1 and TRBJ1-2, with 7 bases that match TRBD1. The V segment lost 4 bases and the J segment 3 bases; nucleotides outside the gene matches: 11. The CDR3 has 16 residues. CDR1 and CDR2 (germline): LGHDT, YNNKEL (reference sequence). The CDR3 coding sequence is TGTGCCAGCAGCCGAGGCCGGGACAGACTCCACTATGGCTACACCTTC. It yields the protein CASSRGRDRLHYGYTF. The whole variable domain, remainder taken from reference TRBV3-1 and TRBJ1-2, is DTAVSQTPKYLVTQMGNDKSIKCEQNLGHDTMYWYKQDSKKFLKIMFSYNNKELIINETVPNRFSPKSPDKAHLNLHINSLELGDSAVYFCASSRGRDRLHYGYTFGSGTRLTVV.

This clonotype was found many times. The J gene is TRBJ2-2, the V gene TRBV12-3 or TRBV12-4; D unclear. Trimming took 5 bases from V and 3 from J, leaving 7 bases between them. The CDR3 runs to 13 residues. CDR3: CASSLPYTGELFF. CDR3 nucleotides: TGTGCCAGCAGTCTCCCCTACACCGGGGAGCTGTTTTTT.

This clonotype was seen a few times. This chain connects TRBV27 to TRBJ1-2; no reliable D call. The CDR3 covers 13 residues. Trimming removed 5 bases at V and 7 bases at J, with 14 bases between. CDR1 is MNHEY and CDR2 is SMNVEV in the germline V gene (reference sequence). The CDR3 protein is CASSPLSSGGYTF. The CDR3 DNA reads TGTGCCAGCAGTCCCTTATCCTCTGGTGGCTACACCTTC.

This clonotype has more than one count but fewer than ten. The genes are TRBV3-1 and TRBJ2-7; no clear D. The CDR3 has 12 amino acids. Germline V gene sequence: CDR1 LGHDT, CDR2 YNNKEL (reference sequence). V lost 5 bases to trimming and J lost 2 bases, with 7 bases between them. The CDR3 sequence is CASSARAYEQYF. DNA for the CDR3: TGTGCCAGCAGCGCCCGTGCCTACGAGCAGTACTTC.

This clonotype was seen more than once but under ten times. The chain employs TRBV27 and TRBJ2-3; 9 nucleotides agree with TRBD2. V lost 4 bases to trimming and J lost 2 bases; unmatched junction nucleotides: 4. Germline V gene lookup returns CDR1 MNHEY and CDR2 SMNVEV (reference sequence). This CDR3 is built from 15 residues. CDR3 sequence reads: CASSSIAGVTDTQYF. CDR3 bases: TGTGCCAGCAGTTCCATAGCGGGGGTCACAGATACGCAGTATTTT.

The rearrangement uses TRBV13 and TRBJ2-1; 13 bases align to TRBD2. The CDR3 covers 17 residues. Trimming cost V 0 bases and J 8 bases; bases outside gene matches: 7. Germline CDR1 reads PRHDT; CDR2 reads FYEKMQ (reference sequence). The CDR3 DNA reads TGTGCCAGCAGCTTAGGGCTCGGACTAGCGGGAGTTGATGAGCAGTTCTTC. This codes for CASSLGLGLAGVDEQFF.

This clonotype came up many times. The gene calls are TRBV28 and TRBJ2-7, with TRBD2 identical over 12 bases. The CDR3 is 14 amino acids. After removal of 6 bases from V and 1 base from J, the junction contained 1 base not matched to a gene. Looked up from germline, CDR1 is MDHEN and CDR2 is SYDVKM. This CDR3 is CASRTSGRSYEQYF. CDR3 bases: TGTGCCAGCAGAACTAGCGGGAGGTCCTACGAGCAGTACTTC.

This chain uses TRBV13 with TRBJ2-7; TRBD2 matches 7 bases. CDR3 size: 14 residues. Per germline, CDR1 PRHDT and CDR2 FYEKMQ (reference sequence). V lost 5 bases, J lost 3 bases, and 7 bases stayed unmatched. The CDR3 protein is CASSPGRELYEQYF. In DNA form, the CDR3 reads TGTGCCAGCAGCCCAGGGCGGGAGCTCTACGAGCAGTACTTC.

This chain uses TRBV4-1 with TRBJ2-4, with D hard to call. Germline CDR1 is MGHRA and CDR2 is YSYEKL. The CDR3 contains 15 residues. The ends were cut back, 4 bases at V and 7 bases at J, with 17 bases in the middle. DNA of the CDR3: TGCGCCAGCAGCCCAACAGTGGACCCGCGGAACATTCAGTACTTC. Translation: CASSPTVDPRNIQYF.

The chain recombines TRBV7-9 with TRBJ1-5; D might be TRBD1 (6 bases). This CDR3 spans 12 amino acids. The germline gives CDR1 SEHNR, CDR2 FQNEAQ (reference sequence). Trimming left V 6 bases short and J 7 bases short, with 10 bases between. This CDR3 is CASSSGEQPQHF. As DNA, the CDR3 is TGTGCCAGCAGTTCAGGGGAACAGCCCCAGCATTTT.

The V and J genes are TRBV10-2 and TRBJ2-1, with D perhaps matching TRBD1 or TRBD2 (7 bases each). The CDR3 extends over 15 amino acids. Germline lookup yields CDR1 WSHSY and CDR2 SAAADI. The ends were cut back, 2 bases at V and 8 bases at J, with 16 bases in the middle. The CDR3 coding sequence is TGCGCCAGCAGTGAGAGGGCAGGGGGGGTCCATGAGCAGTTCTTC. Amino acid sequence: CASSERAGGVHEQFF.

This chain uses TRBV20-1 with TRBJ1-1, with D tentatively TRBD1 (6 bases). The germline V gene has CDR1 DFQATT and CDR2 SNEGSKA (reference sequence). The CDR3 totals 14 residues. V lost 5 bases, J lost 0 bases, and 13 bases lay in between. CDR3 nucleotides: TGCAGTGCTGACCCAGACAGGATGAACACTGAAGCTTTCTTT. It specifies CSADPDRMNTEAFF.

This clonotype was seen more than once but under ten times. This chain links TRBV12-5 with TRBJ2-1; TRBD2 aligns across 10 bases. J gave up 1 base and V 1 base, and 16 bases lay outside the gene matches. This CDR3 has 21 residues. Germline V gene data show CDR1 as LGHNT and CDR2 as FRNRAP. CDR3 amino acids: CASGLGQPGLAWWGSYNEQFF. CDR3 bases: TGTGCTAGTGGTTTGGGTCAACCGGGACTAGCGTGGTGGGGTTCCTACAATGAGCAGTTCTTC. Complete variable domain (other parts from reference TRBV12-5 and TRBJ2-1): DARVTQTPRHKVTEMGQEVTMRCQPILGHNTVFWYRQTMMQGLELLAYFRNRAPLDDSGMPKDRFSAEMPDATLATLKIQPSEPRDSAVYFCASGLGQPGLAWWGSYNEQFFGPGTRLTVL.

This clonotype was counted a few times. The chain couples TRBV4-1 to TRBJ1-1, with 7 nucleotides matching TRBD1. Per the germline V gene, CDR1 is MGHRA and CDR2 is YSYEKL. Trimming cost V 4 bases and J 3 bases; bases outside gene matches: 8. The CDR3 is made up of 15 amino acids. CDR3 loop: CASSLQDRSDTEAFF. DNA of the CDR3: TGCGCCAGCAGCCTGCAGGACAGGTCTGACACTGAAGCTTTCTTT.